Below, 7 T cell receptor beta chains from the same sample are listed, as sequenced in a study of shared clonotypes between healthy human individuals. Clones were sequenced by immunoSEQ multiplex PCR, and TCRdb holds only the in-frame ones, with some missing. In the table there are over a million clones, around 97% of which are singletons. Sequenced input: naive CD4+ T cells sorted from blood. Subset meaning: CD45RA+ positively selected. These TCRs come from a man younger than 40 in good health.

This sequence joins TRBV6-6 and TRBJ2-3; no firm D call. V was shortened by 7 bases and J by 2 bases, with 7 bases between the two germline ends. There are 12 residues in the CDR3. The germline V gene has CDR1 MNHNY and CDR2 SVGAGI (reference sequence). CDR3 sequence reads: CASKEPTDTQYF. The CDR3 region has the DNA TGTGCCAGCAAGGAACCCACAGATACGCAGTATTTT.

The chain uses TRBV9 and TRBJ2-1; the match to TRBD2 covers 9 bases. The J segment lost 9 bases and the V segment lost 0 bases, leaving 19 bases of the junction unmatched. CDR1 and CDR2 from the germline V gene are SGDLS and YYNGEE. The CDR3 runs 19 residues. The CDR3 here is CASSVGGQWGGRALTEQFF. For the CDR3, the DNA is TGTGCCAGCAGCGTAGGGGGTCAGTGGGGCGGGAGGGCCTTAACTGAGCAGTTCTTC.

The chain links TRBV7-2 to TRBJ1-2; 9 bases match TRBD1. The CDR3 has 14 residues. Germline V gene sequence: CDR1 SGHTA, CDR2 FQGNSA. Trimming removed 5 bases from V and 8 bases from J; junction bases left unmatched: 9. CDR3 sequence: CASSLTGGARGYTF. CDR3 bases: TGTGCCAGCAGCCTCACAGGGGGCGCGAGAGGCTACACCTTC. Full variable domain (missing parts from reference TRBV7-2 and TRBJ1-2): GAGVSQSPSNKVTEKGKDVELRCDPISGHTALYWYRQSLGQGLEFLIYFQGNSAPDKSGLPSDRFSAERTGGSVSTLTIQRTQQEDSAVYLCASSLTGGARGYTFGSGTRLTVV.

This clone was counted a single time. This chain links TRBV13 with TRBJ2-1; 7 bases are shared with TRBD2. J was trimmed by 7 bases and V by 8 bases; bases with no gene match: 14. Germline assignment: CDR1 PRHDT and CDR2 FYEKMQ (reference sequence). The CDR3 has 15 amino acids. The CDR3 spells CASSVGGGSWNEQFF. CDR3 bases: TGTGCCAGCTCCGTTGGTGGCGGGAGTTGGAATGAGCAGTTCTTC.

CDR3 in amino acids: CASSDGTVSTDTQYF. CDR3 in DNA: TGTGCCAGCAGTGACGGGACAGTCAGCACAGATACGCAGTATTTT. V is TRBV25-1 and J is TRBJ2-3, with 7 bases fitting TRBD1. J was trimmed by 0 bases and V by 3 bases; bases with no gene match: 3. Germline values: CDR1 MGHDK, CDR2 SYGVNS. The CDR3 extends over 15 amino acids. The full variable domain, with the rest looked up from reference TRBV25-1 and TRBJ2-3, is EADIYQTPRYLVIGTGKKITLECSQTMGHDKMYWYQQDPGMELHLIHYSYGVNSTEKGDLSSESTVSRIRTEHFPLTLESARPSHTSQYLCASSDGTVSTDTQYFGPGTRLTVL.

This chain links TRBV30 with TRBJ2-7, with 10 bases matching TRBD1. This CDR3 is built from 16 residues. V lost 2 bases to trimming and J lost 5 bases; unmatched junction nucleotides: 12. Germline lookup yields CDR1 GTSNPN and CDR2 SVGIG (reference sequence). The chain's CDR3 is CAWSLPGQGSWDEQYF. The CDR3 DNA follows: TGTGCCTGGAGTCTCCCGGGACAGGGGAGTTGGGACGAGCAGTACTTC. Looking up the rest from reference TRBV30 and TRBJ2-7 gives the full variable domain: SQTIHQWPATLVQPVGSPLSLECTVEGTSNPNLYWYRQAAGRGLQLLFYSVGIGQISSEVPQNLSASRPQDRQFILSSKKLLLSDSGFYLCAWSLPGQGSWDEQYFGPGTRLTVT.

CDR3 region: CASSQLGRVGINSGANVLTF. The CDR3 DNA reads as TGCGCCAGCAGCCAATTGGGTAGGGTTGGGATAAACTCTGGGGCCAACGTCCTGACTTTC. This chain connects TRBV4-1 to TRBJ2-6, with D uncertain. The V end was cut by 2 bases, the J end by 0 bases, with 20 bases between. The germline V gene has CDR1 MGHRA and CDR2 YSYEKL. This CDR3 has 20 residues.